This TCR beta chain was sequenced for a study of cytomegalovirus exposure and HLA in healthy donors. The donors were part of the approximately 130-subject validation cohort, which stood apart from the approximately 700-subject first cohort. Clones were sequenced by immunoSEQ multiplex PCR, and TCRdb holds only the in-frame ones, with some missing. The sample records roughly 150,000 clones, about 94% being singletons. Trimming took off 8 bases at V and 1 base at J, with 10 bases between the two ends. CDR1 and CDR2 from the germline V gene are SGHDN and FVKESK. The CDR3 length is 13 residues. The V gene is TRBV14, the J gene TRBJ2-3; TRBD2 is a possible D gene (6 bases). Sequencing was performed on PBMCs. The clonotype originates from a man between 18 and 35 years old in good health and CMV-seropositive. The CDR3 region has the DNA TGTGCCAGCGCGCGACTAGGCACAGATACGCAGTATTTT. This encodes CASARLGTDTQYF.